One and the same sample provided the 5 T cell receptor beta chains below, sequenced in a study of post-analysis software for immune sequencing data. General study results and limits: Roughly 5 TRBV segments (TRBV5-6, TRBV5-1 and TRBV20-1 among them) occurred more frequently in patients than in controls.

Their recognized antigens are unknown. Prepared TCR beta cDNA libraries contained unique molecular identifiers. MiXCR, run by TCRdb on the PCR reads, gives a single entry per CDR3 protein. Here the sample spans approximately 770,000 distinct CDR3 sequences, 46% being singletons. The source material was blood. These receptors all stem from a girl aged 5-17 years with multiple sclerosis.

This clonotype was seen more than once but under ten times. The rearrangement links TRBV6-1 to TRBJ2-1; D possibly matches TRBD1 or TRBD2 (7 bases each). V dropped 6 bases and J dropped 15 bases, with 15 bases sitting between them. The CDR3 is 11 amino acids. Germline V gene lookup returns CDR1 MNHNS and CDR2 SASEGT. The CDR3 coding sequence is TGTGCCAGCAGGCAGGGGGGGGGCGCGTTCTTC. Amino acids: CASRQGGGAFF.

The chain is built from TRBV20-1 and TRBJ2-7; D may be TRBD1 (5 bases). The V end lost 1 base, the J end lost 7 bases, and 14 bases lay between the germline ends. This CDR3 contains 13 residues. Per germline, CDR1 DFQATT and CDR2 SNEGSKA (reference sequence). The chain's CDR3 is CSARVVRAEEQYF. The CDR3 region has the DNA TGCAGTGCTAGAGTGGTCAGGGCGGAGGAGCAGTACTTC.

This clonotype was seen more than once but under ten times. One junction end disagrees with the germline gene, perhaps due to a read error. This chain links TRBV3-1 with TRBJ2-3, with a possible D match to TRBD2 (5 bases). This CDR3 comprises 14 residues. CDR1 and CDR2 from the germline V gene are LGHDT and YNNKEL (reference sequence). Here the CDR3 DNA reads TGTGCCAGCAGCCAAGGGCCTAGCACAGATACGCGGTATTTT. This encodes CASSQGPSTDTRYF.

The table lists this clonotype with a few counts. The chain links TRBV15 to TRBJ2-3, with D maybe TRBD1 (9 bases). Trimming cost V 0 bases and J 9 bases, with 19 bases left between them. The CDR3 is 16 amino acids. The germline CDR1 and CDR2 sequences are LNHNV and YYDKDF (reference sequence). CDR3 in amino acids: CATSRDSDRGTRTQYF. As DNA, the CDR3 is TGTGCCACCAGCAGAGATTCCGACAGGGGGACTAGGACGCAGTATTTT.

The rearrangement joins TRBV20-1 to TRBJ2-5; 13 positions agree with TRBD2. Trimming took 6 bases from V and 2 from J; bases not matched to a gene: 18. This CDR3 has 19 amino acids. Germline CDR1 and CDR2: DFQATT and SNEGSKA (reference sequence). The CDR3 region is CSAEPHLLAGGPRQETQYF. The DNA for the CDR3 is TGCAGTGCCGAGCCCCATCTACTAGCGGGAGGGCCAAGACAAGAGACCCAGTACTTC.